These T cell receptor beta chains were read from a single sample in a study of blood T cell repertoires in COVID-19. Libraries were prepared by immunoSEQ multiplex PCR; TCRdb keeps only in-frame clonotypes and omits some of them. The table has some 500,000 clones, roughly nine tenths seen once. Source material: peripheral blood. The receptor source for this set is a woman in her forties or fifties with COVID-19, enrolled during active disease. Both conserved end residues are trimmed from each CDR3. Each record gives: D gene, V gene, CDR3 protein. D genes are given only for firm matches.

>NA|TRBV11-2
ASSLVSQNTEAF
>NA|TRBV19
ASSMTGRGTEAF
>TRBD1|TRBV5-8
ASSLGGGSYEQY
>NA|TRBV12-2
ASRLALWTSGGVYEQY
>TRBD2|TRBV7-2
ASSLWTSGGANEQF
>TRBD2|TRBV11-2
ASSLHGGAVDTQY
>NA|TRBV7-6
ASSLQTGLNWQITGELF
>NA|TRBV5-1
ASSFRDLDNEQF
>NA|TRBV11-2
ASSSFGNTGELF
>NA|TRBV6-2/TRBV6-3
ASSLAGGRGYT
>NA|TRBV2
ASSTHRGSSNYGYT
>TRBD1|TRBV7-2
ASSLSGTGYGNEQF
>NA|TRBV24-1
ATSDFRDGYT
>NA|TRBV19
ASSPILAGGQPQH
>NA|TRBV2
ASTRTGYTDTQY
>TRBD2|TRBV2
ASLPNSGSYEQY
>TRBD2|TRBV7-2
ASSLQAGASYEQY
>NA|TRBV9
ASSVSPGRARTEAF
>TRBD1|TRBV24-1
ATSDSTGGDGNEKLF
>TRBD1|TRBV2
ASNRQGSTDTQY
>TRBD1|TRBV24-1
ATSDPGTANTGELF
>NA|TRBV6-5
ASSYVQGSYEQY
>NA|TRBV30
AWTSSVDTEAF
>NA|TRBV18
ASSPRVPGRGGSGNTIY
>NA|TRBV24-1
ATSDLRPGQSPGELF
>NA|TRBV2
ASSLVRGLGEQY
>TRBD1|TRBV7-8
ASSRRDSLKT
>NA|TRBV20-1
SARGEGEAF
>NA|TRBV12-5
ASGLADNAPQH
>NA|TRBV7-9
ASSWIQGTDEQY
>TRBD2|TRBV5-1
ASSSKLAGGQDTQY
>NA|TRBV2
ASSDSGEGFGQPQH
>NA|TRBV29-1
SVGMGGRGDGYT
>TRBD1|TRBV9
ASSLTGTGSEKLF
>NA|TRBV9
ASSVGSGAHEQY
>TRBD1|TRBV19
ASSPSTGSNTEAF
>NA|TRBV12-3/TRBV12-4
ASTLSIQDEQY
>TRBD1|TRBV27
ASSPHLGGVGYT
>NA|TRBV30
AWAFLSGEKLF
>TRBD1|TRBV7-2
ASSSDRGFEETQY
>NA|TRBV3-1/TRBV3-2
ASSQGLFNTEAF
>NA|TRBV9
ASRGGTDTQY
>NA|TRBV12-2
ASRLGRGGASDTQY
>TRBD1|TRBV19
ASSTPQGARTEAF
>NA|TRBV15
ATSRRTDYEQY
>TRBD2|TRBV4-2
ASSQDGTRADTQY
>NA|TRBV11-2
ASSLIQGGYT
>TRBD2|TRBV5-1
ASSFVRGGDPSEQF
>NA|TRBV5-1
ASSSDTLNTGELF
>NA|TRBV20-1
SAPLRLEAF
>NA|TRBV6-1
ASSVTSLRSTGELF
>NA|TRBV14
ASSLFSDTIY
>NA|TRBV5-6
ASSLDQGYGNTIY
>NA|TRBV9
ASSVGPGREQY
>NA|TRBV12-3/TRBV12-4
ASSLTLNQPQH
>NA|TRBV24-1
ATSDFTGGSDTQY
>NA|TRBV30
AWSGRGGQPQH
>NA|TRBV2
ASTKGLVTGELF
>TRBD1|TRBV5-1
ASSASTGGQGEKLF